This TCR beta chain derives from a study of T cells in Graves' hyperthyroidism and ophthalmopathy. Amplification yielded TCR beta CDR3 regions, with RNA transcripts as the source. In the first-round RT-PCR of the TCR CDR3, the HTBI primer set was used. TCRdb fed the multiplex PCR reads into MiXCR, producing one record per CDR3 protein. The sample shows approximately 420,000 distinct CDR3 sequences, 15% of them seen only once. Study-level findings and limits: The model identified upcoming ophthalmopathy a median about six months ahead of onset. Ophthalmopathy and stable hyperthyroidism were told apart by a 13 V-J model.

Each diagnosis drew on symptoms, thyroxine, TRAb, thyroid ultrasound and orbital computed tomography findings. This CDR3 is built from 13 residues. Trimming pared 7 bases from V and 0 bases from J, leaving 10 bases between. Per germline, CDR1 DFQATT and CDR2 SNEGSKA (reference sequence). With respect to this clonotype: Its antigen is not known.

This sequence was found in a woman in her twenties or thirties with Graves' hyperthyroidism. Material: blood. The chain joins TRBV20-1 to TRBJ2-1, with D maybe TRBD2 (6 bases). In nucleotides, the CDR3 is TGCAGTGGAGGGAGGACCTCCTACAATGAGCAGTTCTTC. Its translation is CSGGRTSYNEQFF.